This T cell receptor (beta chain) was sequenced in a study of PD-1 blockade in classical Hodgkin lymphoma. Study-wide points: The baseline diversity of complete responders showed similarity to that of newly diagnosed patients. There remain no defined causes for the repertoire differences, which possibly reflect disease activity or prior therapy. The CD4+ diversity rise by C4D1 was clearest in complete responders.

Regarding this clone: Its cognate antigen is unknown.

Specified time point: cycle 4 day 1 (C4D1), after 5 to 7 weeks of nivolumab. Each and every patient relapsed after autologous stem cell transplantation, and patients got differing brentuximab vedotin exposure. The patients, who had relapsed/refractory classical Hodgkin lymphoma, achieved best responses of complete response, partial response or progressive disease. Data came from immunoSEQ multiplex PCR; TCRdb stores just in-frame clones and leaves some out. This sample has about 30,000 clones, with around 80% found just once. This CDR3 has 13 residues. Germline CDR1 is MNHEY and CDR2 is SVGAGI. V shed 6 bases and J shed 7 bases, with 16 bases lying between them.

This chain uses TRBV6-5 with TRBJ2-7, with D possibly being TRBD1 (5 bases). The receptor was isolated from a human donor with classical Hodgkin lymphoma. Sample: peripheral blood mononuclear cells (PBMCs), taken before the fourth cycle of nivolumab. CDR3 nucleotide sequence: TGTGCCAGCAGGCCAGGGATTCGAGAAGAGCAGTACTTC. The encoded protein is CASRPGIREEQYF.